The entry below describes one T cell receptor beta chain. The antigen is unknown. Other DNA sequences from this sample encode an identical CDR3 as well. This sample stems from a study of shared clonotypes between healthy human individuals. Findings and caveats of the study: Only blood was sampled; tissue repertoires likely differ.

The data were produced by immunoSEQ multiplex PCR, yet TCRdb's version contains in-frame clones alone and is incomplete. Of roughly 2,300,000 clones in the sample, roughly 92% were seen once. This sequence originates from a man younger than 35 in good health. Some clones in this sample may be carry-over from other donors' samples. Material: naive CD4+ T cells from PBMCs. Subset specified: CD45RA+ positively selected.

The DNA for the CDR3 is TGTGCCAGCAGTGAAGCTGGGACAGTCTATGGCTACACCTTC. It codes for CASSEAGTVYGYTF. The V call is TRBV6-1, the J call TRBJ1-2, with 7 positions matching TRBD1. V was pared by 0 bases and J by 4 bases, with 2 bases of the junction left unmatched. This CDR3 region has 14 residues. Germline CDR1 MNHNS, CDR2 SASEGT.